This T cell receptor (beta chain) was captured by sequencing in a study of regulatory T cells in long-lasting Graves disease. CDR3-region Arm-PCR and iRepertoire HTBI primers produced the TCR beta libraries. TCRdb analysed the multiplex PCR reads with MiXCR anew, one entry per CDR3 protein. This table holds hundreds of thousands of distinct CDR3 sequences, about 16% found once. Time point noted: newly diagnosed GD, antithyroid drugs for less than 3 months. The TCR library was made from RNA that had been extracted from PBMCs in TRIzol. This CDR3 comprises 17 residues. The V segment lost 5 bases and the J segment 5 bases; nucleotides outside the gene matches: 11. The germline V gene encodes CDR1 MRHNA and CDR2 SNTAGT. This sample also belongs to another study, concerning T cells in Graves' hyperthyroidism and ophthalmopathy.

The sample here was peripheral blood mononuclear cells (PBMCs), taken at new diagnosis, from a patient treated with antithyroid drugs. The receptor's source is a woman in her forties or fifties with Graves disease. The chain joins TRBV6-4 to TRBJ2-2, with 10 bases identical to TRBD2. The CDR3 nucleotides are TGTGCCAGCAGTTACGGGAGCGGGGGGGCCCGAACCGGGGAGCTGTTTTTT. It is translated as CASSYGSGGARTGELFF.